This T cell receptor (beta chain) appears in the sequencing data of a study of shared T cell receptors in the human thymus. Method: immunoSEQ multiplex PCR; TCRdb's copy keeps in-frame clones and lacks some. This table has about 380,000 clones, just under 95% appearing once. Between the trimmed V and J ends, which lost 4 bases and 2 bases, there was a span of 13 bases. This CDR3 is 14 amino acids long. The receptor was isolated from a human donor. The chain combines TRBV5-3 with TRBJ2-7, with D tentatively TRBD1 or TRBD2 (6 bases each). TRBV5-3 counts as an open reading frame of uncertain function. What was sequenced was thymocytes. The CDR3 nucleotides are TGTGCCAGAAGCGGAATCGGGGGCCCCTACGAGCAGTACTTC. It codes for CARSGIGGPYEQYF.